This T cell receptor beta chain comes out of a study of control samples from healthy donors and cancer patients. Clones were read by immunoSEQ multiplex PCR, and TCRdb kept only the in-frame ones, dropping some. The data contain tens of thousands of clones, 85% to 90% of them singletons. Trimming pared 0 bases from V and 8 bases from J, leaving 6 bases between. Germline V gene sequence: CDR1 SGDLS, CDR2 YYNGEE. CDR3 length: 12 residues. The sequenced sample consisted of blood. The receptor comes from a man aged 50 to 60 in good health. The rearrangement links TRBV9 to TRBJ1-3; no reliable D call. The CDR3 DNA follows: TGTGCCAGCAGCGTAGTTGATGACACCATATATTTT. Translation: CASSVVDDTIYF.